The T cell receptor beta chain described here comes from a study of cytomegalovirus exposure and HLA in healthy donors (dated by TCRdb to about 2017). Regarding the study in general: According to an earlier analysis of 587 of the donors, about 179 million T cells yielded approximately 120 million unique TCR beta sequences and approximately 300 Gb of sequence data. An early release covering roughly 600 HLA-typed donors comprised 250 to 350 gigabases of sequencing data and approximately 80 million unique TCR sequences. The genetic ancestry cluster associated with self-reported Caucasian donors included 81% of the roughly 410 genotyped donors. The study aimed to test whether cataloging public T cell receptors could reveal signatures of past pathogen exposure. Using immunosequencing, the study profiled T cell repertoires from about 610 subjects and related those repertoires to cytomegalovirus serostatus. Besides the first cohort of roughly 660 subjects, a separate validation cohort made up of 120 different subjects was used. The study combined high-throughput TCR immunosequencing, statistical association of individual TCRs with disease status, and machine learning to predict cytomegalovirus infection status. To study patterns of TCR occurrence, a later analysis re-analyzed previously published TCR beta repertoires from 600 to 750 donors and added high-resolution HLA genotyping. Rather than using new phenotypic data, the later analysis identified candidate immune exposures from TCR beta sequences and from how often those sequences occurred across donors. In an earlier analysis of 587 of the donors, high-throughput TCR beta sequencing was used to judge whether each TCR beta V gene segment behaved as functional or pseudogenic. Donor age, sex, ethnicity and CMV serostatus were collected together with the repertoire data. In a later genetic analysis, genome-wide SNP genotypes for about three fifths of the roughly 670 donors were used, and that subset was treated as a discovery cohort. All discovery cohort repertoires had been generated on a single sequencing platform. Both class I and class II loci were covered by HLA typing, at four-digit resolution. The number of donors typed differed by locus, with about 629-640 for A, B, C, DRB1 and DQB1, roughly 520 for DQA1, 600 to 610 for DPA1, and about 450 for DPB1. Several DR-DQ haplotypes were treated as single units for association and clustering because of strong linkage in the cohort. Among under 450 genotyped donors of the cohort, an average of roughly 240,000 unique TCR beta nucleotide sequences were sequenced per donor, roughly a sixth of them non-productive. The full study reports these points: In the study, about 150 TCR beta chains were listed as associated with cytomegalovirus. Broadly in line with IMGT annotations, most TCR beta V segments showed up in productive rearrangements about 90% or about 30% of the time in an earlier analysis of some 590 of the donors. In a later analysis, the rate of TCR association differed among HLA loci, with DRB1 alleles having the most associated TCRs and HLA-C alleles having the fewest. In a later analysis, several top co-occurrence clusters were reported to appear linked to parvovirus B19, influenza, CMV and Epstein-Barr virus. Because HLA typing was unavailable for some donors at each locus, only the typed subset was used in association tests. In a later genetic analysis, fewer N-insertions in productive TCRs were reported among donors in an Asian-associated ancestry cluster than the roughly 700-donor mean. This cohort had only TCR beta chains sequenced, and the lack of alpha or paired-chain data limited which features could be detected. V-gene and J-gene trimming of TCR beta chains was associated with a missense DCLRE1C variant in a later genetic analysis, and the association was replicated in an independent cohort. The classifier was reported to diagnose cytomegalovirus status with high specificity and sensitivity in both the original and validation cohorts. A later analysis associated about 17,000 TCR beta sequences with specific HLA alleles at a false discovery rate of 0.05. Linkage disequilibrium might explain the correlated functional status among segregating V segments, but an unknown experimental factor could not be excluded. A further reported finding was that TCR beta sequences accurately predicted the HLA-A and HLA-B alleles for most subjects in the first cohort. A few of the identified cytomegalovirus-associated TCR beta chains were confirmed in vitro to be specific for cytomegalovirus antigens. In a later analysis, HLA-associated TCR beta chains showed more clonal expansion and lower generation probabilities than non-associated chains that were equally common. Most TCR sequences were seen in very few donors, while some public TCRs were found in many individuals. Most CMV-associated TCR beta chains appeared to be HLA-restricted in a later analysis, and the HLA associations seemed to be driven largely by CMV exposure. Assigning TCR associations to individual alleles was difficult when HLA alleles, especially DR and DQ, strongly co-occurred. According to the authors, the approach could potentially be generalized to other disease states and immunological phenotypes. The presence/absence analyses assumed that sequencing depth was roughly uniform across donors, and that assumption may not be true. Because counts were too low, some 17 rarely observed V segments, including chromosome 9 orphons, were left out of the earlier analysis of about 500 of the donors. CMV serostatus was the only immune exposure information available for the cohort. A cluster of highly shared sequence variants was judged likely to be a technical artifact of the sequencing pipeline. Some IMGT-functional V segments, including TRBV6-2 and TRBV6-3, could not be told apart with the 87-base-pair reads, so those segments were excluded.

In total, roughly 670 healthy bone marrow donors made up the cohort. Cohort members were all nominally healthy when sampled, although unrecorded immune exposures were likely present. The donor tested CMV seronegative, placing the donor among the 350 to 400 seronegative members of the cohort. A peripheral blood sample was provided by each donor, and peripheral blood mononuclear cells were used for TCR beta sequencing. The Qiagen DNeasy Blood Extraction Kit was used to extract genomic DNA from the blood cell samples. The CDR3 goes from the cysteine to the phenylalanine over 14 residues. CDR3 DNA is the only sequence kept; it has 42 bases, read in frame from the first base. Sequences SGHRS (CDR1) and YFSETQ (CDR2) are obtained from the germline V gene. Compared with germline, V lacks 3 bases and J lacks 4 bases; bases without a gene match: 3. The library was produced with the immunoSEQ multiplex PCR assay. A mixture of 60 forward primers for TCR Vbeta segments and 13 reverse primers for TCR Jbeta segments was used in the multiplex PCR. The CDR3 region of rearranged TCR beta genes was amplified from genomic DNA by a multiplex PCR assay. On the Illumina HiSeq System, the amplified TCR beta libraries were sequenced as 87-base-pair reads. The original pipeline was this. A later analysis tallied roughly 78 million unique TCR beta chains across the 666 repertoires, and around 9.9 million of those chains were shared by two or more donors. To remove PCR and sequencing errors, raw reads were error-corrected and collapsed into unique sequences using a nearest-neighbor algorithm that merged closely related sequences. CDR3 sequences were aligned to IMGT reference sequences to assign V, D and J gene segments. For a sequence to be retained, at least a six-nucleotide match to both a V gene segment and a J gene segment was required. A rearrangement counted as productive if the CDR3 had no stop codons and remained in frame with V and J, and every other rearrangement counted as non-productive. CDR3 was defined by IMGT convention, running from the second conserved V-encoded cysteine to the conserved J-encoded phenylalanine. The earlier analysis of around 640 of the donors excluded sequences that lacked an unambiguous match to a single V gene segment. In an earlier analysis of some 590 of the donors, a V segment was called functional when productive rearrangements were above 56.7%, and segregating when the standard deviation between donors exceeded 5%. A statistical classification framework was developed to diagnose cytomegalovirus status using the catalog of TCR beta chain sequences. A later analysis assigned V and J genes by comparing TCR nucleotide sequences with IMGT/GENE-DB human TR gene sequences. The TCRdist pipeline was used in a later analysis to assign CDR3 sequences and most-parsimonious VDJ recombination scenarios. In a later analysis, each TCR beta chain was defined by its CDR3 amino acid sequence together with its V-gene family, and reads lacking a unique V-gene family were excluded. As a way to deal with suspected cross-contamination and a sequencing artifact, a later analysis dropped nearly 600 nucleotide sequences that were highly shared and had low generation probability. A later analysis calculated a clonal expansion index for each public chain from normalized within-repertoire ranks of inferred template counts. In a later analysis, generation probabilities were computed using a VDJ recombination model fitted to out-of-frame rearrangements, and the results were checked against IGoR. A later analysis scored TCR-TCR, TCR-HLA and TCR-CMV co-occurrence with hypergeometric tests, applying a repertoire-size bias correction to TCR pairs. False discovery rates were estimated in a later analysis by permuting HLA or CMV assignments 20 times. In a later analysis, co-occurring TCRs were grouped using DBSCAN, with TCRdist sequence similarity added in when clustering inside HLA-allele-positive subsets. Co-occurrence clustering excluded repertoires with fewer than 30,000 or more than 120,000 public chains, plus five with anomalous nucleotide sharing. This immuneACCESS table, as held by TCRdb, lists in-frame sequences with V and J called but not all clones. Of the missing ones, under half trace to an unresolved V gene in checked studies; the others have no known cause. V, J and clone size are those of that table, while D and trimming were read from the DNA. Counted in this sample were tens of thousands of clones; 77% of them appeared once. 3.7% of the sample belongs to the ten largest clones.

As regards this clone: No cognate antigen has been identified for it. Per-base quality was not reported, and no clone a single base away is much larger than it.

This sequence uses TRBV5-1 and TRBJ2-2, with 7 middle bases fitting TRBD2. Sequenced input: PBMCs. The sequence was obtained from a man aged 30-40 years in good health and CMV-seronegative. The CDR3 corresponds to CASSSREITGELFF. The DNA sequence is as follows: TGCGCCAGCAGCTCGCGGGAGATCACCGGGGAGCTGTTTTTT.